The rows below give T cell receptor beta chains drawn from one sample of a study of cytomegalovirus exposure and HLA in healthy donors. Sequencing used immunoSEQ multiplex PCR; TCRdb keeps in-frame clones, though not all of them. The table has roughly 76,000 clones, roughly 89% seen once; the top ten hold approximately 1.9%. The specimen was PBMCs. Receptors were obtained from a woman in her thirties in good health and CMV-seronegative. Both conserved end residues are part of each CDR3. The D gene is left open where the match is weak. Clone size is given for some rows only: seen once, a few or many times, or a class if the clone is expanded.

abundance,v_gene,d_gene,j_gene,CDR3aa,CDR3nt
once,TRBV11-2,.,TRBJ2-1,CASSPGTGGYNEQFF,TGTGCCAGCAGCCCCGGTACGGGTGGATACAATGAGCAGTTCTTC
.,TRBV29-1,TRBD2,TRBJ2-3,CSVVRAGVGDTQYF,TGCAGCGTTGTGAGGGCGGGAGTAGGCGATACGCAGTATTTT
.,TRBV18,.,TRBJ2-2,CASSLFGSPETGELFF,TGTGCCAGCTCACTTTTCGGGTCGCCAGAGACCGGGGAGCTGTTTTTT
few,TRBV7-6,TRBD2,TRBJ2-7,CASSTSVAGGPGEQYF,TGTGCCAGCAGCACTAGTGTAGCGGGAGGGCCGGGCGAGCAGTACTTC
once,TRBV9,TRBD2,TRBJ2-7,CASSVAASGSYEQYF,TGTGCCAGCAGCGTAGCGGCTAGCGGGTCCTACGAGCAGTACTTC
once,TRBV7-8,TRBD1,TRBJ2-7,CASSQGQGFPYEQYF,TGTGCCAGCAGCCAGGGACAGGGGTTCCCCTACGAGCAGTACTTC
.,TRBV10-1,TRBD1,TRBJ2-6,CASKLEGAAGANVLTF,TGCGCCAGCAAATTAGAGGGGGCTGCGGGGGCCAACGTCCTGACTTTC
.,TRBV5-1,.,TRBJ2-2,CASSFWETDTGELFF,TGCGCCAGCAGCTTTTGGGAGACGGACACCGGGGAGCTGTTTTTT
.,TRBV7-2,TRBD2,TRBJ2-7,CASSPSGRSHYEQYF,TGTGCCAGCAGCCCTAGCGGGAGGTCCCACTACGAGCAGTACTTC
.,TRBV28,.,TRBJ1-3,CASLEGGAGNTIYF,TGTGCCAGCTTGGAAGGGGGGGCTGGAAACACCATATATTTT
.,TRBV10-3,TRBD1,TRBJ1-5,CAISGQGNQPQHF,TGTGCCATCAGTGGACAGGGTAATCAGCCCCAGCATTTT
.,TRBV28,TRBD1,TRBJ2-7,CASSSPTGKGNEQYF,TGTGCCAGCAGTTCCCCGACAGGGAAAGGTAACGAGCAGTACTTC
once,TRBV5-8,.,TRBJ2-3,CASSLGGMDTQYF,TGTGCCAGCAGCTTAGGGGGTATGGATACGCAGTATTTT
few,TRBV7-6,.,TRBJ1-5,CASSLGVIGNQPQHF,TGTGCCAGCAGCTTAGGTGTAATTGGCAATCAGCCCCAGCATTTT
.,TRBV19,TRBD1,TRBJ2-1,CASRGEHPGGVF,TGTGCCAGTAGGGGGGAGCACCCAGGGGGAGTCTTC